The 20 T cell receptor beta chains below all came from one sample that was sequenced in a study of blood T cell repertoires in COVID-19. Sequencing was performed with immunoSEQ multiplex PCR; in TCRdb, only in-frame clones are kept and a portion is missing. The sample lists tens of thousands of clones, approximately 88% occurring once. The sample was peripheral blood. These TCRs come from a man aged 50-59 years with active or convalescent COVID-19.

The J gene is TRBJ2-3, the V gene TRBV25-1, with 7 bases matching TRBD1. Germline-derived CDR1 and CDR2 are MGHDK and SYGVNS. The CDR3 has 14 residues. The V and J ends lost 9 bases and 4 bases, in that order; junction bases with no gene match: 10. The CDR3 is CASAPGQFSDTQYF. The CDR3 DNA follows: TGTGCCAGTGCCCCGGGACAGTTTTCAGATACGCAGTATTTT. Based on the CDR3 plus reference TRBV25-1 and TRBJ2-3, the full variable domain is EADIYQTPRYLVIGTGKKITLECSQTMGHDKMYWYQQDPGMELHLIHYSYGVNSTEKGDLSSESTVSRIRTEHFPLTLESARPSHTSQYLCASAPGQFSDTQYFGPGTRLTVL.

V usage is TRBV7-3 and J usage is TRBJ2-7; TRBD2 might be the D (5 bases). CDR1 and CDR2 from the germline V gene are SGHTA and FQGTGA. V dropped 2 bases and J dropped 0 bases, with 5 bases sitting between them. This CDR3 is 13 amino acids long. The CDR3 spells CASSLDYSYEQYF. The CDR3 DNA reads as TGTGCCAGCAGCTTAGACTACTCCTACGAGCAGTACTTC.

This clone was seen a single time. This chain connects TRBV9 to TRBJ2-3; TRBD2 matches at 10 bases. Unmatched junction bases numbered 12, after V lost 2 bases and J lost 6 bases. The CDR3 covers 17 residues. Per the germline V gene, CDR1 is SGDLS and CDR2 is YYNGEE. The CDR3 loop is CASSVESSGGGQDTQYF. The DNA for the CDR3 is TGTGCCAGCAGCGTTGAATCTAGCGGGGGAGGCCAGGATACGCAGTATTTT.

This clone was counted a single time. This chain uses TRBV6-2 or TRBV6-3 with TRBJ1-5, with D unclear. V gave up 5 bases and J gave up 5 bases, with 10 bases separating them. Looked up from germline, CDR1 is MNHEY and CDR2 is SVGEGT. The CDR3 sequence is 13 residues long. Written as DNA, the CDR3 is TGTGCCAGCAGTGACAACAGTTATCAGCCCCAGCATTTT. Its protein is CASSDNSYQPQHF.

The gene calls are TRBV5-1 and TRBJ2-5, with D perhaps matching TRBD1 (6 bases). V lost 1 base and J lost 5, with 12 bases in between. Germline V gives CDR1 SGHRS, CDR2 YFSETQ. CDR3 size: 14 residues. CDR3 nucleotides: TGCGCCAGCAGCTTGCTTGGGGGCAGGGAGACCCAGTACTTC. Translating gives CASSLLGGRETQYF.

A single count supports this clone. J is TRBJ1-4 and V is TRBV28; D uncertain. Trimming left V 3 bases short and J 8 bases short, with 13 bases between. CDR1 and CDR2 (germline): MDHEN, SYDVKM. The CDR3 length is 14 residues. CDR3: CASSFWHRGEKLFF. DNA of the CDR3: TGTGCCAGCAGTTTTTGGCATAGAGGGGAAAAACTGTTTTTT.

The DNA for the CDR3 is TGCGCCAGCAGCCAAGTTGGCCCAGACTATGGCTACACCTTC. As protein: CASSQVGPDYGYTF. This chain joins TRBV4-1 and TRBJ1-2; no clear D. CDR3 length equals 14 residues. V shed 1 base and J shed 3 bases, with 9 bases lying between them. Germline V gene sequence: CDR1 MGHRA, CDR2 YSYEKL.

The rearrangement joins TRBV9 to TRBJ2-3, with a weak D call TRBD2 (5 bases). The CDR3 length is 15 residues. Trimming removed 4 bases from V and 2 bases from J, with 14 bases in between. The germline V gene has CDR1 SGDLS and CDR2 YYNGEE. This CDR3 is CASSPQRASTDTQYF. The CDR3 DNA reads TGTGCCAGCAGCCCCCAGAGGGCCTCCACAGATACGCAGTATTTT. The full variable domain, completed using reference TRBV9 and TRBJ2-3, is DSGVTQTPKHLITATGQRVTLRCSPRSGDLSVYWYQQSLDQGLQFLIQYYNGEERAKGNILERFSAQQFPDLHSELNLSSLELGDSALYFCASSPQRASTDTQYFGPGTRLTVL.

The V call is TRBV6-6, the J call TRBJ2-7, with TRBD1 matching 9 bases. From germline, CDR1 is MNHNY and CDR2 SVGAGI (reference sequence). This CDR3 spans 15 amino acids. V dropped 11 bases and J dropped 5; count of bases not matched to a gene: 16. CDR3 DNA sequence: TGTGCCGGCGCCCGATTTGGGACAGGGAGGAACGAGCAGTACTTC. Protein product: CAGARFGTGRNEQYF.

The rearrangement links TRBV4-1 to TRBJ2-5, with 8 bases that match TRBD2. Germline-derived CDR1 and CDR2 are MGHRA and YSYEKL. There are 14 residues in the CDR3. V was pared by 1 base and J by 2 bases, with 0 bases of the junction left unmatched. The CDR3 is CASSQASGQETQYF. The CDR3 DNA follows: TGCGCCAGCAGCCAAGCTAGCGGGCAAGAGACCCAGTACTTC.

This clone appeared a single time. This chain connects TRBV29-1 to TRBJ1-1; D not resolved. This CDR3 region has 13 residues. V lost 4 bases to trimming and J lost 1 base, with 10 bases between them. CDR1 is SQVTM, CDR2 ANQGSEA, per germline. The chain's CDR3 is CSVGGGANTEAFF. The CDR3 DNA is TGCAGCGTTGGAGGTGGTGCGAACACTGAAGCTTTCTTT.

The chain uses TRBV6-6 and TRBJ1-6; 7 bases are shared with TRBD1. The CDR3 consists of 15 residues. CDR1 is MNHNY, CDR2 SVGAGI, per germline (reference sequence). V lost 5 bases, J lost 7 bases, and 8 bases stayed unmatched. DNA for the CDR3: TGTGCCAGCAGTCCAAGGACAGGAAGCAATTCACCCCTCCACTTT. Residues: CASSPRTGSNSPLHF.

V is TRBV6-4 and J is TRBJ2-3; 8 nucleotides align to TRBD2. The J segment lost 0 bases and the V segment lost 4 bases, leaving 3 bases of the junction unmatched. Germline CDR1 and CDR2: MRHNA and SNTAGT. There are 15 residues in the CDR3. CDR3: CASSVLAASTDTQYF. CDR3 sequence (DNA): TGTGCCAGCAGTGTACTAGCGGCTAGCACAGATACGCAGTATTTT.

In its sample, this clone was seen once. The chain combines TRBV7-9 with TRBJ1-2; D is unresolved. V was cut by 1 base and J by 4 bases, with 13 bases left in between. Germline assignment: CDR1 SEHNR and CDR2 FQNEAQ (reference sequence). This CDR3 is built from 15 residues. Written as DNA, the CDR3 is TGTGCCAGCAGCTTAGTTGATACTTTCTTCTATGGCTACACCTTC. Protein: CASSLVDTFFYGYTF.

The chain is built from TRBV4-1 and TRBJ1-1; 10 nucleotides line up with TRBD1. CDR1 is MGHRA, CDR2 YSYEKL, per germline. The ends lost 2 bases at V and 4 bases at J; junction bases unmatched: 7. CDR3 length: 16 residues. CDR3 coding DNA: TGCGCCAGCAGCCAATTGACAGGGGGCCTGGGCACTGAAGCTTTCTTT. Its protein product is CASSQLTGGLGTEAFF.

The chain combines TRBV6-4 with TRBJ2-1; TRBD2 matches 10 bases. Germline CDR1 is MRHNA and CDR2 is SNTAGT. CDR3 length equals 16 residues. After removal of 2 bases from V and 7 bases from J, the junction contained 8 bases not matched to a gene. The CDR3 protein is CASSDQTSGVLNEQFF. DNA for the CDR3: TGTGCCAGCAGTGACCAAACTAGCGGGGTATTAAATGAGCAGTTCTTC.

The chain carries TRBV29-1 and TRBJ2-3; 12 nucleotides match TRBD2. There are 16 residues in the CDR3. V lost 2 bases, J lost 5 bases, and 8 bases stayed unmatched. CDR1 SQVTM and CDR2 ANQGSEA come from the germline V gene. The CDR3 sequence is CSVELPSGGEKDTQYF. The DNA of the CDR3 is TGCAGCGTTGAACTGCCTAGCGGGGGGGAAAAAGATACGCAGTATTTT.

The CDR3 region is CASSLPNGQGSGYTF. The CDR3 DNA sequence: TGTGCCAGCAGCCTACCGAATGGACAGGGGAGTGGCTACACCTTC. This sequence joins TRBV5-5 and TRBJ1-2; 9 bases fit TRBD1. The germline V gene has CDR1 SGHKS and CDR2 YYEKEE (reference sequence). V dropped 4 bases and J dropped 7; count of bases not matched to a gene: 11. This CDR3 is built from 15 residues.

V and J are TRBV7-2 and TRBJ2-1, with D unresolved. Trimming stripped 4 bases from V and 0 bases from J, with 19 bases between. The V gene's germline CDR1 is SGHTA and CDR2 FQGNSA. The CDR3 spans 18 residues. The CDR3, as DNA: TGTGCCAGCAGCTCACCCGCGACTCGGCGGAGCTCCTACAATGAGCAGTTCTTC. Translation: CASSSPATRRSSYNEQFF.

This clone was recorded only once. This chain connects TRBV5-6 to TRBJ2-7, with TRBD2 as a possible D gene (5 bases). The CDR3 length is 11 residues. V was pared by 7 bases and J by 2 bases, with 7 bases between. Germline CDR1 is SGHDT and CDR2 is YYEEEE. The CDR3 sequence: CASSGTYEQYF. Written as DNA, the CDR3 is TGTGCCAGCTCGGGGACCTACGAGCAGTACTTC.